The 28 T cell receptor beta chains presented below share a single source sample, sequenced in a study of T cell changes during pregnancy in multiple sclerosis. The method was immunoSEQ multiplex PCR; TCRdb's version includes in-frame clones alone and lacks a portion of them. Of 48,000 or so clones listed, 90% to 95% are singletons. Sequenced here: CD4+ T cells from peripheral blood mononuclear cells, sampled in the first trimester of pregnancy. The receptors were sampled from a female donor with multiple sclerosis, enrolled in a pregnancy study.

J is TRBJ2-1 and V is TRBV25-1; possible D gene TRBD2, 7 bases. Germline-derived CDR1 and CDR2 are MGHDK and SYGVNS. The length of the CDR3 is 14 residues. V was clipped by 4 bases and J by 7 bases, with 14 bases between them. DNA for the CDR3: TGTGCCAGCAGTGCCAAGGGGGGGAGGAATGAGCAGTTCTTC. This encodes CASSAKGGRNEQFF.

CDR3 sequence (DNA): TGTGCCAGCACGAACAGGGCCGGGGCCAACGTCCTGACTTTC. It encodes CASTNRAGANVLTF. The rearrangement links TRBV2 to TRBJ2-6; D perhaps matches TRBD1 (6 bases). Between the trimmed V and J ends, which lost 7 bases and 4 bases, there was a span of 11 bases. The CDR3 is made up of 14 amino acids. Looked up from germline, CDR1 is SNHLY and CDR2 is FYNNEI.

The chain employs TRBV6-1 and TRBJ1-1, with 7 bases matching TRBD1. Per germline, CDR1 MNHNS and CDR2 SASEGT. Unmatched junction bases numbered 12, after V lost 4 bases and J lost 4 bases. This CDR3 contains 16 residues. The CDR3 sequence: CASSGGRGRRGTEAFF. For the CDR3, the DNA is TGTGCCAGCAGTGGGGGAAGGGGGCGAAGAGGCACTGAAGCTTTCTTT.

The chain has TRBV19 and TRBJ1-5; a weak D match, TRBD1 (6 bases). Germline V gene sequence: CDR1 LNHDA, CDR2 SQIVND (reference sequence). CDR3 size: 13 residues. The V gene lost 8 bases and the J gene lost 7 bases, with 15 bases spanning the gap. CDR3 loop: CASAAGAGQPQHF. The CDR3 DNA follows: TGTGCCAGTGCGGCGGGGGCTGGACAGCCCCAGCATTTT.

The genes are TRBV19 and TRBJ2-5; 12 nucleotides line up with TRBD2. V lost 4 bases to trimming and J lost 1 base; unmatched junction nucleotides: 1. From germline, CDR1 is LNHDA and CDR2 SQIVND (reference sequence). This CDR3 region has 15 residues. CDR3 nucleotides: TGTGCCAGTAGTAGGACTAGCGGGGTCCAAGAGACCCAGTACTTC. It yields the protein CASSRTSGVQETQYF.

The chain has TRBV10-3 and TRBJ2-7; 9 bases agree with TRBD1. The CDR3 covers 13 residues. Germline CDR1 reads ENHRY; CDR2 reads SYGVKD. Losses at the gene ends were 10 bases for V and 1 base for J; bases not matched to a gene: 5. The chain's CDR3 is CATSTGGSYEQYF. CDR3 bases: TGTGCCACCTCGACAGGGGGGTCCTACGAGCAGTACTTC.

The chain carries TRBV15 and TRBJ1-2; 8 bases are shared with TRBD1. Germline assignment: CDR1 LNHNV and CDR2 YYDKDF (reference sequence). The CDR3 is made up of 12 amino acids. The ends lost 7 bases at V and 8 bases at J; junction bases unmatched: 6. The CDR3 protein is CATTGTGYGYTF. CDR3 coding DNA: TGTGCCACCACCGGGACAGGCTACGGCTACACCTTC. The whole variable domain, filled in from reference TRBV15 and TRBJ1-2, reads DAMVIQNPRYQVTQFGKPVTLSCSQTLNHNVMYWYQQKSSQAPKLLFHYYDKDFNNEADTPDNFQSRRPNTSFCFLDIRSPGLGDTAMYLCATTGTGYGYTFGSGTRLTVV.

This chain connects TRBV7-8 to TRBJ1-5; a possible D gene is TRBD1 (6 bases). Between the trimmed V and J ends, which lost 6 bases and 6 bases, there was a span of 18 bases. The CDR3 spans 15 residues. The V gene's germline CDR1 is SGHVS and CDR2 FQNEAQ. For the CDR3, the DNA is TGTGCCAGCAGTTCAGGGGCTCGGTGGGGTCAGCCCCAGCATTTT. Residues: CASSSGARWGQPQHF.

The V gene is TRBV7-2, the J gene TRBJ2-5, with 7 positions matching TRBD2. After removal of 3 bases from V and 3 bases from J, the junction contained 13 bases not matched to a gene. This CDR3 has 17 amino acids. Germline assignment: CDR1 SGHTA and CDR2 FQGNSA. The CDR3 DNA reads TGTGCCAGCAGCTTTGGAACATATCTAGCGGTAAAAGAGACCCAGTACTTC. Translating gives CASSFGTYLAVKETQYF.

This clone was found once. The rearrangement uses TRBV6-4 and TRBJ2-1; 8 nucleotides match TRBD2. Germline-derived CDR1 and CDR2 are MRHNA and SNTAGT. CDR3 length equals 15 residues. Trimming at V came to 9 bases and at J to 4 bases, leaving 11 bases not matched to a gene. Here the CDR3 reads CASTPPGGPYNEQFF. In DNA, the CDR3 is TGTGCCAGTACCCCCCCGGGGGGGCCTTACAATGAGCAGTTCTTC.

The genes are TRBV7-9 and TRBJ2-1; TRBD2 matches at 16 bases. Germline CDR1 is SEHNR and CDR2 is FQNEAQ (reference sequence). The CDR3 is 18 residues long. J gave up 1 base and V 5 bases, and 5 bases lay outside the gene matches. The DNA of the CDR3 is TGTGCCAGCAGCGGGGGACTAGCGGGGGGGCAGTCCTACAATGAGCAGTTCTTC. This gives the protein CASSGGLAGGQSYNEQFF.

The chain links TRBV30 to TRBJ2-3; 11 bases are shared with TRBD2. CDR1 is GTSNPN, CDR2 SVGIG, per germline (reference sequence). CDR3 length: 14 amino acids. Trimming at V came to 2 bases and at J to 8 bases, leaving 6 bases not matched to a gene. CDR3 loop: CAWSSSGGGGTQYF. The CDR3 bases are TGTGCCTGGAGTAGTAGCGGGGGGGGCGGTACGCAGTATTTT.

The rearrangement links TRBV11-2 to TRBJ2-7; no definite D call. Germline V CDR1 and CDR2: SGHAT, FQNNGV. The CDR3 is 14 residues long. V was trimmed by 0 bases and J by 1 base, leaving 7 bases between them. The CDR3 spells CASSLDRISYEQYF. In DNA, the CDR3 is TGTGCCAGCAGCTTAGACAGGATTTCCTACGAGCAGTACTTC.

For the CDR3, the DNA is TGTGCCAGCTCACCACAGGGGTCAGACTATGGCTACACCTTC. This translates into CASSPQGSDYGYTF. The rearrangement joins TRBV18 to TRBJ1-2; perhaps TRBD1 as D (5 bases). The V and J ends lost 1 base and 3 bases respectively, with 9 bases between them. The CDR3 has 14 amino acids. Germline V gives CDR1 KGHSH, CDR2 LQKENI.

About this clone itself: The germline gene is not matched at one end of the junction; a read error may be the cause. The rearrangement uses TRBV6-5 and TRBJ2-1, with D possibly matching TRBD2 (5 bases). The CDR3 is 11 residues long. From germline, CDR1 is MNHEY and CDR2 SVGAGI. The CDR3 sequence: CASTGLNEEFF. The CDR3 DNA follows: TGTGCCAGTACCGGACTCAATGAGGAGTTCTTC.

This chain joins TRBV5-4 and TRBJ2-1, with D uncertain. V lost 3 bases and J 9 bases, leaving 13 bases between the germline ends. The CDR3 loop spans 13 amino acids. In germline, CDR1 is SGHNT, CDR2 YYREEE (reference sequence). The CDR3 nucleotides read TGTGCCAGCAGCTCCCCCGGCGGCCCTGAGCAGTTCTTC. Residues: CASSSPGGPEQFF. Supplemented by reference TRBV5-4 and TRBJ2-1, the full variable domain reads ETGVTQSPTHLIKTRGQQVTLRCSSQSGHNTVSWYQQALGQGPQFIFQYYREEENGRGNFPPRFSGLQFPNYSSELNVNALELDDSALYLCASSSPGGPEQFFGPGTRLTVL.

The chain employs TRBV7-2 and TRBJ2-1; TRBD1 aligns across 9 bases. This CDR3 has 14 amino acids. Unmatched junction bases numbered 2, after V lost 3 bases and J lost 5 bases. Germline lookup yields CDR1 SGHTA and CDR2 FQGNSA. The CDR3 loop is CASSLDRGHNEQFF. The CDR3 DNA sequence: TGTGCCAGCAGCTTGGACAGGGGCCACAATGAGCAGTTCTTC.

In its sample, this clone was seen a few times. The chain recombines TRBV4-1 with TRBJ2-5, with 8 bases fitting TRBD2. The length of the CDR3 is 14 residues. Germline CDR1 MGHRA, CDR2 YSYEKL. With 4 bases clipped from V and 3 bases from J, the junction kept 4 bases outside the gene matches. The CDR3 DNA is TGCGCCAGCAGCCCCGGGACTAGTAAAGAGACCCAGTACTTC. Translation gives CASSPGTSKETQYF.

This sequence joins TRBV23-1 and TRBJ1-3; the D gene is possibly TRBD1 (6 bases). TRBV23-1 counts as an open reading frame of uncertain function. The CDR3 covers 16 residues. V was clipped by 7 bases and J by 3 bases, with 19 bases between them. The DNA of the CDR3 is TGCGCCAGCACGCCACTATCGCGGGGGCATGGAAACACCATATATTTT. Its protein is CASTPLSRGHGNTIYF.

The V and J genes are TRBV18 and TRBJ1-5; possible D gene TRBD1, 6 bases. The CDR3 spans 13 residues. Germline V gives CDR1 KGHSH, CDR2 LQKENI. With 8 bases removed from V and 3 bases from J, the gap between germline ends came to 11 bases. The DNA for the CDR3 is TGTGCCAGCAGCCGGGACAACAATCAGCCCCAGCATTTT. The encoded protein is CASSRDNNQPQHF.

V gene TRBV5-4 combines with J gene TRBJ1-6; 9 positions agree with TRBD1. Germline V lookup: CDR1 SGHNT, CDR2 YYREEE (reference sequence). CDR3 length equals 15 residues. J was trimmed by 10 bases and V by 7 bases; bases with no gene match: 12. The CDR3 bases are TGTGCCAGCGGACCGGGGACAGGGTTGGAGTCACCCCTCCACTTT. Protein: CASGPGTGLESPLHF.

This chain connects TRBV7-2 to TRBJ2-2, with D uncertain. V lost 1 base, J lost 0 bases, and 12 bases lay in between. The CDR3 consists of 17 residues. From germline, CDR1 is SGHTA and CDR2 FQGNSA. CDR3 DNA: TGTGCCAGCAGCTTAGAGCCGACGAGGTCGAACACCGGGGAGCTGTTTTTT. Encoded protein: CASSLEPTRSNTGELFF.

This chain joins TRBV11-2 and TRBJ1-5; 8 bases fit TRBD1. The CDR3 contains 14 residues. Germline CDR1 and CDR2: SGHAT and FQNNGV. The J segment lost 8 bases and the V segment lost 5 bases, leaving 8 bases of the junction unmatched. This CDR3 is CASSPNRGSEPQHF. The CDR3, as DNA: TGTGCCAGCAGCCCAAACAGGGGGTCTGAGCCCCAGCATTTT.

The genes are TRBV18 and TRBJ1-3; the D gene is possibly TRBD1 (5 bases). The CDR3 runs 13 residues. V gave up 3 bases and J gave up 4 bases, with 7 bases separating them. Germline CDR1 and CDR2: KGHSH and LQKENI. CDR3 loop: CASSPTEGNTIYF. CDR3 DNA: TGTGCCAGCTCACCGACAGAAGGAAACACCATATATTTT.

The chain uses TRBV6-5 and TRBJ2-7; D is uncertain. CDR1 is MNHEY and CDR2 is SVGAGI in the germline V gene. V lost 2 bases to trimming and J lost 4 bases, with 9 bases between them. This CDR3 is 13 amino acids long. In DNA form, the CDR3 reads TGTGCCAGCAGTTACGGGCCCAAATACGAGCAGTACTTC. Translation gives CASSYGPKYEQYF.

As to this clone: The germline gene is not matched at one end of the junction; a read error may be the cause. The rearrangement joins TRBV7-7 to TRBJ2-7; unclear D gene. Germline V gene data show CDR1 as SSHAT and CDR2 as FNYEAQ (reference sequence). CDR3 length equals 13 residues. The CDR3 region is CASSLQPLYEQYF. Written as DNA, the CDR3 is TGTGCTAGCAGCTTACAACCACTCTACGAGCAGTACTTC.

The rearrangement links TRBV6-6 to TRBJ1-2, with D maybe TRBD1 (5 bases). The germline V and J ends were trimmed by 10 bases and 4 bases, with 22 bases remaining between them. The CDR3 length is 15 residues. CDR1 and CDR2 from the germline V gene are MNHNY and SVGAGI (reference sequence). The CDR3 protein is CAIKTPGRGVYGYTF. DNA of the CDR3: TGTGCCATCAAAACCCCGGGGAGGGGCGTCTATGGCTACACCTTC.

The chain has TRBV6-4 and TRBJ2-1; the match to TRBD2 covers 11 bases. The CDR3 runs to 16 residues. With 5 bases clipped from V and 4 bases from J, the junction kept 7 bases outside the gene matches. CDR1 and CDR2 from the germline V gene are MRHNA and SNTAGT. The CDR3 region is CASSPLLAGGYNEQFF. Written as DNA, the CDR3 is TGTGCCAGCAGTCCCCTTCTAGCGGGGGGATACAATGAGCAGTTCTTC.